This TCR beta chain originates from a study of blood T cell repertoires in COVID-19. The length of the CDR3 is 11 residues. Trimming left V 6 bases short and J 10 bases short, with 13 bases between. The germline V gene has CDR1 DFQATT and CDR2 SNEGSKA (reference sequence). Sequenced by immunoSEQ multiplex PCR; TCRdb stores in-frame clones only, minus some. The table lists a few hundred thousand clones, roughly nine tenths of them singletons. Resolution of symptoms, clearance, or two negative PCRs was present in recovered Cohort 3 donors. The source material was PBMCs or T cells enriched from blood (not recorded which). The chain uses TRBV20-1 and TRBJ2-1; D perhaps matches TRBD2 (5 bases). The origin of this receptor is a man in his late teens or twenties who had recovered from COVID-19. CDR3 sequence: CSAPSGVEQFF. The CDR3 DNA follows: TGCAGTGCGCCCTCCGGGGTGGAGCAGTTCTTC.